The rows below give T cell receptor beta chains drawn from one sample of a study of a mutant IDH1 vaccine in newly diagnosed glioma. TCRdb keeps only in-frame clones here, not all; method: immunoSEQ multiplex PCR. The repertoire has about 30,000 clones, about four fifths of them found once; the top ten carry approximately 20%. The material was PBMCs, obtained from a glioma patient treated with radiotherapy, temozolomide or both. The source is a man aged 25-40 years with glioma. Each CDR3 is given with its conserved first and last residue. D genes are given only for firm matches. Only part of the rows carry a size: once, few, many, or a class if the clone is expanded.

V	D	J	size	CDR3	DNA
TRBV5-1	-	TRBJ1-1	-	CASSLDTGREAFF	TGCGCCAGCAGCTTGGACACCGGCCGGGAAGCTTTCTTT
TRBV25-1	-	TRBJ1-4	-	CASSTPGNEKLFF	TGTGCCAGCAGTACCCCGGGGAATGAAAAACTGTTTTTT
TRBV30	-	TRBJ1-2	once	CAWDGGDYGYTF	TGTGCCTGGGACGGGGGCGACTATGGCTACACCTTC
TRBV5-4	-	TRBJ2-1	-	CASSSDGIDNEQFF	TGTGCCAGCAGCTCTGATGGAATCGACAATGAGCAGTTCTTC
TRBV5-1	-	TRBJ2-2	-	CASSLVGVTGELFF	TGCGCCAGCAGCTTGGTAGGGGTGACCGGGGAGCTGTTTTTT
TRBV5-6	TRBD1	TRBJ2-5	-	CASSSATTGGGFWETQYF	TGTGCCAGCAGCTCAGCAACGACAGGGGGCGGGTTTTGGGAGACCCAGTACTTC
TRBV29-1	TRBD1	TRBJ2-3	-	CSVVLLDGQGFADTQYF	TGCAGCGTTGTTCTCCTGGACGGACAGGGGTTCGCAGATACGCAGTATTTT
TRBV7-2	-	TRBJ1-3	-	CASSLLRSGNTIYF	TGTGCCAGCAGCTTACTCAGGTCTGGAAACACCATATATTTT
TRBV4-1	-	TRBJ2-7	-	CASSLTLSRAYEQYF	TGCGCCAGCAGCCTCACCTTGAGCAGGGCATACGAGCAGTACTTC
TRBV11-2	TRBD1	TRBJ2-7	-	CASSRTGAYEQYF	TGTGCCAGCAGCCGGACAGGGGCCTACGAGCAGTACTTC
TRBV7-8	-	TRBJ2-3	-	CASSLVGGDTQYF	TGTGCCAGCAGCTTAGTTGGGGGGGATACGCAGTATTTT
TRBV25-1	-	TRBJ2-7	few	CASSEYPEAGYGQYF	TGTGCCAGCAGTGAATACCCGGAAGCAGGCTACGGGCAGTACTTC
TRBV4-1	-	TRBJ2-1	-	CASSRLEGYNEQFF	TGCGCCAGCAGCCGCCTGGAGGGTTACAATGAGCAGTTCTTC
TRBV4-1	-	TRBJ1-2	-	CASTPGQLLGSYGYTF	TGCGCCAGCACTCCGGGACAACTACTAGGTAGCTATGGCTACACCTTC
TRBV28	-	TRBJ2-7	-	CASRSQGRSSYEQYF	TGTGCCAGCAGATCACAGGGGAGGAGCTCCTACGAGCAGTACTTC
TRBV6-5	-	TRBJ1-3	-	CASSPLNTIYF	TGTGCCAGCAGTCCCCTAAACACCATATATTTT
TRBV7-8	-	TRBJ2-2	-	CASSFELNTGELFF	TGTGCCAGCAGCTTTGAACTGAACACCGGGGAGCTGTTTTTT
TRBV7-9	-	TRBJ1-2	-	CASSLGTLGGYGYTF	TGTGCCAGCAGCTTAGGGACTCTTGGTGGCTATGGCTACACCTTC
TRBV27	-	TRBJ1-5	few	CASQDRFTNQPQHF	TGTGCCAGTCAAGACAGGTTTACAAATCAGCCCCAGCATTTT
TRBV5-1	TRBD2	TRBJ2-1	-	CASSYLAGEQFF	TGCGCCAGCAGTTACCTAGCGGGTGAGCAGTTCTTC
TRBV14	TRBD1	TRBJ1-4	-	CASSLAGQGLWEKLFF	TGTGCCAGCAGCCTTGCGGGACAGGGGTTATGGGAAAAACTGTTTTTT
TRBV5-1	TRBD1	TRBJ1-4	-	CASSFGQGGEKLFF	TGCGCCAGCAGCTTCGGACAGGGAGGTGAAAAACTGTTTTTT
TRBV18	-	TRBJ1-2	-	CASSLNREFGYTF	TGTGCCAGCTCCTTAAACAGGGAGTTTGGCTACACCTTC
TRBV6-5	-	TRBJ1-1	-	CASSSEFRAAEAFF	TGTGCCAGCAGTTCGGAGTTTCGGGCAGCTGAAGCTTTCTTT
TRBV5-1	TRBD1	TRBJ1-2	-	CASSLTGQGRYGYTF	TGCGCCAGCAGCCTCACAGGACAGGGTAGATATGGCTACACCTTC
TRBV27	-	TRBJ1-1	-	CASSLGGDEAFF	TGTGCCAGCAGTTTAGGGGGAGACGAAGCTTTCTTT
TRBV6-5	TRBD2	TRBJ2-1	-	CASSSGLAGANEQFF	TGTGCCAGCAGTTCAGGACTAGCGGGAGCCAATGAGCAGTTCTTC
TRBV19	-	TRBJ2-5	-	CASSSQQGLSPRETQYF	TGTGCCAGTAGTTCCCAGCAGGGGCTATCCCCGAGGGAGACCCAGTACTTC
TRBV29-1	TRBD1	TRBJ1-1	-	CSVERDRGRTEAFF	TGCAGCGTTGAGCGGGACAGGGGGCGGACTGAAGCTTTCTTT
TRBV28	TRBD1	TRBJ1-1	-	CASIRAGGNTEAFF	TGTGCCAGCATCCGGGCAGGGGGAAACACTGAAGCTTTCTTT
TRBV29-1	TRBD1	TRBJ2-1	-	CSGGGQGPYNEQFF	TGCAGCGGGGGGGGACAGGGCCCCTACAATGAGCAGTTCTTC
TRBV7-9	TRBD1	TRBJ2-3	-	CASSPGTGVMQVSSDTQYF	TGTGCCAGCAGTCCAGGGACAGGGGTCATGCAAGTCTCCTCAGATACGCAGTATTTT
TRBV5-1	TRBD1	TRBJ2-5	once	CASSLEGQTQETQYF	TGCGCCAGCAGCTTAGAGGGACAGACTCAAGAGACCCAGTACTTC
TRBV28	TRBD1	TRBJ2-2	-	CASSPGTALVGELFF	TGTGCCAGCAGTCCCGGGACAGCGTTGGTCGGGGAGCTGTTTTTT
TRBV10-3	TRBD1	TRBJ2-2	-	CATHAGTGEAGELFF	TGTGCCACTCACGCCGGGACAGGGGAAGCCGGGGAGCTGTTTTTT
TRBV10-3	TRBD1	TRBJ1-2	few	CAINNVGQGARDYGYTF	TGTGCCATCAACAACGTCGGACAGGGGGCGCGAGACTATGGCTACACCTTC
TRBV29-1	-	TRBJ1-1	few	CSVGSDPMNTEAFF	TGCAGCGTTGGGTCTGATCCTATGAACACTGAAGCTTTCTTT
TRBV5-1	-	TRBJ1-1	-	CASSLEAEAFF	TGCGCCAGCAGCTTGGAAGCTGAAGCTTTCTTT
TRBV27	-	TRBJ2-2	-	CASSLNGLDTGELFF	TGTGCCAGCAGTTTAAATGGGTTAGACACCGGGGAGCTGTTTTTT
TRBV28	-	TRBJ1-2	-	CASSNGLVANYGYTF	TGTGCCAGCAGTAACGGGCTCGTGGCTAACTATGGCTACACCTTC
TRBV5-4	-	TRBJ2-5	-	CASSSTGSRETQYF	TGTGCCAGCAGCTCCACAGGGTCCCGAGAGACCCAGTACTTC
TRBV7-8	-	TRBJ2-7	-	CASSQLTEHYEQYF	TGTGCCAGCAGCCAGCTTACCGAGCACTACGAGCAGTACTTC
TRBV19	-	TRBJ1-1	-	CASSMANRRGKDTEAFF	TGTGCCAGTAGTATGGCTAACAGGAGGGGTAAGGACACTGAAGCTTTCTTT
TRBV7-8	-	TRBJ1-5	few	CASSLRGLQPQHF	TGTGCCAGCAGCTTACGGGGGCTTCAGCCCCAGCATTTT
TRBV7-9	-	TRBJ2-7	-	CASSSEDSSYEQYF	TGTGCCAGCAGTTCAGAGGACAGCTCCTACGAGCAGTACTTC
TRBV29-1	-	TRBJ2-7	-	CSVDLPGSSYEQYF	TGCAGCGTTGACCTTCCCGGGTCCTCCTACGAGCAGTACTTC
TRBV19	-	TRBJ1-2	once	CASRGGGGYTF	TGTGCCAGCAGGGGAGGCGGCGGCTACACCTTC
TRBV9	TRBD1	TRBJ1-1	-	CASSATGAVNTEAFF	TGTGCCAGCAGTGCGACAGGGGCGGTGAACACTGAAGCTTTCTTT
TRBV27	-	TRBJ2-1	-	CASRSFMVGEQFF	TGTGCCAGCAGGTCCTTCATGGTAGGTGAGCAGTTCTTC
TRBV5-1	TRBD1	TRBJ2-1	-	CASSLAPGQGYNEQFF	TGCGCCAGCAGCTTGGCACCGGGACAGGGGTACAATGAGCAGTTCTTC
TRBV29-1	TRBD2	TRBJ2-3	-	CSVDDGLGPDTQYF	TGCAGCGTTGACGATGGACTAGGCCCAGATACGCAGTATTTT
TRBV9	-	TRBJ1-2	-	CASSVAGVGGYTF	TGTGCCAGCAGCGTAGCAGGGGTGGGCGGCTACACCTTC
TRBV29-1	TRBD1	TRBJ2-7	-	CSVRDRFSYEQYF	TGCAGCGTTCGGGACAGATTTTCCTACGAGCAGTACTTC
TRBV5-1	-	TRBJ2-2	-	CASSLGRSWGRNTGELFF	TGCGCCAGCAGCTTGGGCCGTAGTTGGGGACGGAACACCGGGGAGCTGTTTTTT
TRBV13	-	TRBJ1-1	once	CASSLDPGMNTEAFF	TGTGCCAGCAGCTTAGATCCGGGGATGAACACTGAAGCTTTCTTT
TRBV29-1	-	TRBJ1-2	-	CSVDDLTHIKGGYTF	TGCAGCGTTGATGACCTTACCCATATCAAGGGGGGCTACACCTTC
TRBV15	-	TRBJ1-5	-	CATSDHRDQPQHF	TGTGCCACCAGCGATCACCGAGATCAGCCCCAGCATTTT
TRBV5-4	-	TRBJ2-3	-	CASSSRVDTQYF	TGTGCCAGCAGCTCGCGGGTGGATACGCAGTATTTT
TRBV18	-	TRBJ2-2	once	CASSPPRAGELFF	TGTGCCAGCTCACCACCGAGAGCCGGGGAGCTGTTTTTT